These T cell receptor beta chains were read from a single sample in a study of PD-L1 blockade in urothelial cancer. Assay: immunoSEQ multiplex PCR; the TCRdb copy retains only in-frame clones and omits some. The repertoire holds around 48,000 clones, with approximately 83% as singletons. The source material was PBMCs, sampled around atezolizumab (anti-PD-L1) treatment. These receptors all stem from a man aged 55 to 70 with urothelial cancer. Each CDR3 is given with its conserved first and last residue. Fields, in order: CDR3 length, D gene, V gene, J gene, clone size, CDR3 protein, CDR3 DNA. The D gene is left open where the match is weak. Size tells how often a clone was seen (once, few, many) or the class of an expanded clone, and some rows leave it out.

cdr3_length: 14
d_call: TRBD2
v_call: TRBV5-1
j_call: TRBJ2-5
clone_size: NA
cdr3_aa: CASSLVAGAETQYF
cdr3_nt: TGCGCCAGCAGCTTGGTAGCGGGGGCAGAGACCCAGTACTTC

cdr3_length: 15
d_call: NA
v_call: TRBV5-4
j_call: TRBJ2-7
clone_size: NA
cdr3_aa: CASSPSGTRGGEQYF
cdr3_nt: TGTGCCAGCAGCCCATCCGGGACACGGGGTGGGGAGCAGTACTTC

cdr3_length: 13
d_call: NA
v_call: TRBV11-3
j_call: TRBJ1-1
clone_size: NA
cdr3_aa: CASSLERTTEAFF
cdr3_nt: TGTGCCAGCAGCTTAGAGCGAACCACTGAAGCTTTCTTT

cdr3_length: 16
d_call: NA
v_call: TRBV5-4
j_call: TRBJ2-7
clone_size: once
cdr3_aa: CASSPGTVGGVGEQYF
cdr3_nt: TGTGCCAGCAGCCCCGGGACAGTAGGAGGGGTGGGTGAGCAGTACTTC

cdr3_length: 15
d_call: NA
v_call: TRBV18
j_call: TRBJ2-7
clone_size: NA
cdr3_aa: CASSPPGAPSYEQYF
cdr3_nt: TGTGCCAGCTCACCTCCTGGGGCACCCTCCTACGAGCAGTACTTC

cdr3_length: 14
d_call: TRBD1
v_call: TRBV7-2
j_call: TRBJ2-5
clone_size: NA
cdr3_aa: CASSQSTGAETQYF
cdr3_nt: TGTGCCAGCAGCCAATCGACAGGGGCAGAGACCCAGTACTTC

cdr3_length: 15
d_call: NA
v_call: TRBV7-3
j_call: TRBJ1-1
clone_size: NA
cdr3_aa: CASSLIGGGRTEAFF
cdr3_nt: TGTGCCAGCAGCTTAATAGGCGGGGGGCGCACTGAAGCTTTCTTT

cdr3_length: 12
d_call: NA
v_call: TRBV7-2
j_call: TRBJ2-2
clone_size: NA
cdr3_aa: CASSYLLGELFF
cdr3_nt: TGTGCCAGCAGCTATTTACTCGGGGAGCTGTTTTTT

cdr3_length: 12
d_call: TRBD1
v_call: TRBV28
j_call: TRBJ1-1
clone_size: NA
cdr3_aa: CASRGGNTEAFF
cdr3_nt: TGTGCCAGCCGAGGGGGCAACACTGAAGCTTTCTTT

cdr3_length: 16
d_call: NA
v_call: TRBV5-4
j_call: TRBJ2-7
clone_size: once
cdr3_aa: CASSLDRRPRSYEQYF
cdr3_nt: TGTGCCAGCAGCTTGGATCGGCGGCCGCGAAGCTACGAGCAGTACTTC